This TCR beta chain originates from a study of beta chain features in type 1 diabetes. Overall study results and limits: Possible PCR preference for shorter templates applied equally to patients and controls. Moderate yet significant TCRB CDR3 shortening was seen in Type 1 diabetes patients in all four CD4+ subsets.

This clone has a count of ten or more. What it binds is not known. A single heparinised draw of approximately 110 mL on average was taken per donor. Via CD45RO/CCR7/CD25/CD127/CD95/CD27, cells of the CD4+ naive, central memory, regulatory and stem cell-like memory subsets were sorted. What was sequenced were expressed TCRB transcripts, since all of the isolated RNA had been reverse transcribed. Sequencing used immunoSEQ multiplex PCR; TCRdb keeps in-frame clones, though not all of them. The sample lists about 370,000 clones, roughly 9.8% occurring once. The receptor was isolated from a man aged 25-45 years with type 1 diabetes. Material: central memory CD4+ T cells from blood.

Written as DNA, the CDR3 is TGTGCCAGCAGGAAAACAGATACGCAGTATTTT. It encodes CASRKTDTQYF. This sequence joins TRBV27 and TRBJ2-3, with D uncertain. V lost 6 bases and J 3 bases, leaving 4 bases between the germline ends. Germline V CDR1 and CDR2: MNHEY, SMNVEV (reference sequence). This CDR3 contains 11 residues.